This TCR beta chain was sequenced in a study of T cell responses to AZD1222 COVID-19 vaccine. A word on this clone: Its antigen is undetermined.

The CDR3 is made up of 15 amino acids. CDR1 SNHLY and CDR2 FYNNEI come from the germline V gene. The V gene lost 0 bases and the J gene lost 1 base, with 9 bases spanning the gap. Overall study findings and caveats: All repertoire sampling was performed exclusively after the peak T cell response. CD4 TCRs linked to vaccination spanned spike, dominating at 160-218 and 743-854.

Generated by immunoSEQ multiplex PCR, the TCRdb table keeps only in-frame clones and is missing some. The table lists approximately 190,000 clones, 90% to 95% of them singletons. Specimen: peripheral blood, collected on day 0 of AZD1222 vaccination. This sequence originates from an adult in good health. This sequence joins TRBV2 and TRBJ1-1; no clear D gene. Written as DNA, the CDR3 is TGTGCCAGCAGTGAAGCGAGGGCAGCGAACACTGAAGCTTTCTTT. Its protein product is CASSEARAANTEAFF.